The entry below describes one T cell receptor (beta chain). The record originates from a study of shared clonotypes between healthy human individuals. The protocol was immunoSEQ multiplex PCR, while the TCRdb copy is restricted to in-frame clones and leaves out a portion. Of some 1.1 million clones listed, roughly 80% are singletons. Per the germline V gene, CDR1 is LNHNV and CDR2 is YYDKDF (reference sequence). V dropped 0 bases and J dropped 5; count of bases not matched to a gene: 8. The CDR3 extends over 16 amino acids. Sequencing was carried out using memory CD4+ T cells from PBMCs. Regarding subset: CD45RA-negative fraction. The chain has TRBV15 and TRBJ1-1, with 8 bases that match TRBD1. The clonotype originates from a man younger than 35 in good health. Some clones in this sample may be carry-over from other donors' samples. The DNA for the CDR3 is TGTGCCACCAGCAGAGATCCGGGCAGGGGGCTAACTGAAGCTTTCTTT. Translation gives CATSRDPGRGLTEAFF.